The rows below give T cell receptor beta chains drawn from one sample of a study of blood T cell repertoires in COVID-19. The method was immunoSEQ multiplex PCR; TCRdb's version includes in-frame clones alone and lacks a portion of them. Of 200,000 or so clones listed, 88% are singletons. The sequenced sample was peripheral blood. Receptors were obtained from a man in his sixties or seventies with acute or convalescent COVID-19. The conserved cysteine and the conserved F or W are not part of the CDR3 here.

v_gene	j_gene	CDR3aa
TRBV19	TRBJ2-7	ASSPQYSSGRYEQY
TRBV28	TRBJ2-7	ASSLPGTLNEQY
TRBV6-2/TRBV6-3	TRBJ2-7	ASSHGTKKSYEQY
TRBV18	TRBJ2-7	ASSLRLAGFYEQY
TRBV7-3	TRBJ2-3	ASSESSGTDTQY
TRBV27	TRBJ2-7	ASSRDITYEQY
TRBV3-1/TRBV3-2	TRBJ1-5	ASSPGHISDGNQPQH
TRBV20-1	TRBJ2-7	SAPSAYEQY
TRBV7-9	TRBJ2-7	ATSRQSSYEQY
TRBV11-2	TRBJ1-5	ASSLDRGQPQH
TRBV28	TRBJ1-4	ASSRGGRKLF
TRBV4-2	TRBJ2-1	ASSQVGASGRNEQF
TRBV10-3	TRBJ1-1	AIRGGPGNTEAF
TRBV3-1/TRBV3-2	TRBJ2-2	ASSQARLAGVVGELF
TRBV7-3	TRBJ2-2	ASSLTGTSGRPGELF
TRBV11-2	TRBJ2-3	ASSNPRDRGYSDTQY
TRBV29-1	TRBJ1-1	SVGNGGGTVNTEAF
TRBV3-1/TRBV3-2	TRBJ2-1	ASSLRTGGDEQF
TRBV3-1/TRBV3-2	TRBJ2-3	ASSQDFGSGTDTQY
TRBV18	TRBJ2-3	ASSPGSSGTTDTQY
TRBV11-3	TRBJ2-6	ASSLGGSQGYGANVLT
TRBV5-1	TRBJ2-5	ASSLGAGRETQY
TRBV29-1	TRBJ2-3	STLGERMTSGRYTQY
TRBV6-6	TRBJ1-2	ASSSIDEGVGGYT
TRBV18	TRBJ1-5	ASSPSREQPQH
TRBV14	TRBJ1-5	ASSQQVDQPQH
TRBV28	TRBJ2-5	ASRLRETQY
TRBV14	TRBJ2-3	ASSQGDSGTQY
TRBV18	TRBJ2-1	ASSQGVSYNEQF
TRBV5-6	TRBJ2-1	ASSLVSGRGNEQF
TRBV9	TRBJ2-5	ASSPGHSGFQETQY
TRBV7-2	TRBJ2-5	ASSLVAGGPETQY
TRBV5-1	TRBJ2-3	ASSLGSGSADTQY
TRBV18	TRBJ2-1	ASSRTTGAPTDEQF
TRBV3-1/TRBV3-2	TRBJ2-3	ASSSWDRHNSPAHTQY
TRBV30	TRBJ1-2	AWRLGGDGYT
TRBV3-1/TRBV3-2	TRBJ1-5	ASSPQGRGNQPQH
TRBV9	TRBJ1-5	ASSDNPFQQPQH
TRBV11-1	TRBJ2-5	ASSFSSGGWGETQY
TRBV3-1/TRBV3-2	TRBJ1-1	ASSQGGPNTEAF
TRBV5-1	TRBJ2-1	ASSLGQGPYNEQF
TRBV2	TRBJ2-1	ASKSEAGGLNEQF
TRBV3-1/TRBV3-2	TRBJ1-1	ASSPAGGGYTGKHTEAF
TRBV6-5	TRBJ2-7	ASLSGAYEQY
TRBV2	TRBJ2-2	ASRPVRENTGELF
TRBV7-9	TRBJ1-2	ASSWDLLPIYGYT
TRBV19	TRBJ1-1	ASSTDGRGNTEAF
TRBV6-6	TRBJ2-3	ASSQSGGVSTQY
TRBV20-1	TRBJ2-7	SVGTAYEQY
TRBV6-5	TRBJ2-7	ASSYSTSGRASEQY
TRBV5-1	TRBJ1-1	ASSLTVMNTEAF
TRBV24-1	TRBJ1-5	ATSSRYSNQPQH
TRBV29-1	TRBJ2-3	SVDIVQGLADTQY
TRBV5-4	TRBJ2-1	ASSISPSNEQF
TRBV19	TRBJ1-1	ASKKTGTYNTEAF
TRBV5-5	TRBJ2-1	ASSLGDRGWNEQF
TRBV3-1/TRBV3-2	TRBJ1-4	ASSYTTNEKLF
TRBV5-1	TRBJ2-1	ASSLAGLAGYNEQF
TRBV5-1	TRBJ2-2	ASRLIPGTSAGELF